This T cell receptor (beta chain) derives from a study of PD-1 blockade in classical Hodgkin lymphoma. Overall study results and limits: Relapsed/refractory patients reportedly had lower baseline diversity than newly diagnosed patients. The baseline diversity of complete responders showed similarity to that of newly diagnosed patients. Initiation of nivolumab under 1 year after ASCT led to exclusion of patients.

Stated time point: cycle 4 day 1 (C4D1), after more than five weeks of nivolumab. Patients all relapsed after autologous stem cell transplantation, and there was variation in brentuximab vedotin exposure. Best response was recorded as complete response, partial response or progressive disease. V was pared by 0 bases and J by 0 bases, with 14 bases between. This CDR3 region has 17 residues. The germline V gene has CDR1 SGHNT and CDR2 YENEEA. A word on this clone: Antigen unknown.

The protocol was immunoSEQ multiplex PCR, while the TCRdb copy is restricted to in-frame clones and leaves out a portion. The sample has over 15,000 clones; 76% are singletons. This TCR was recovered from a human donor with classical Hodgkin lymphoma. Sequencing used peripheral blood mononuclear cells (PBMCs), obtained before the fourth cycle of nivolumab. The gene calls are TRBV11-3 and TRBJ1-1; D gene ambiguous. CDR3 sequence reads: CASSLDRPMRMNTEAFF. For the CDR3, the DNA is TGTGCCAGCAGCTTAGATCGGCCTATGAGAATGAACACTGAAGCTTTCTTT.